The T cell receptor beta chain described here comes from a study of spatial heterogeneity in lung cancer. TCRdb used MiXCR to reprocess the 5' RACE reads, holding one entry per CDR3 protein. The sample has about 25,000 distinct CDR3 sequences; 5.5% to 7% are singletons. The table lists this clonotype with many counts. The time point is: sample taken at primary tumor resection. No cells were sorted before sequencing. The whole RNA sequenced was extracted from tumor, nontumor lung or frozen PBMC. The J segment lost 2 bases and the V segment lost 7 bases, leaving 13 bases of the junction unmatched. The CDR3 runs 16 residues.

This sample comprised PBMCs, obtained at surgery. V is TRBV12-3 or TRBV12-4 and J is TRBJ1-2; 7 bases agree with TRBD1. This TCR was sampled from a male donor with early-stage non-small cell lung cancer. In DNA form, the CDR3 reads TGTGCCAGCACTTACAGGGGTATCGCCCAGAACTATGGCTACACCTTC. Its protein is CASTYRGIAQNYGYTF.